This T cell receptor beta chain was obtained from a study of blood T cell repertoires in COVID-19. TCRdb's table, derived via immunoSEQ multiplex PCR, lists solely in-frame clones and lacks some. The sample lists hundreds of thousands of clones, roughly 88% occurring once. CDR3 length: 17 amino acids. V shed 5 bases and J 0 bases; nucleotides not matched to a gene: 8. Germline V gene lookup returns CDR1 SGHVS and CDR2 FQNEAQ. Enrolled through a virtual design, the participants were between roughly 18 and 100 years of age and came from approximately 25 US areas. Two negative PCRs, clearance, or symptom resolution characterized the recovered Cohort 3 donors.

This TCR derives from a man in his thirties or forties who had recovered from COVID-19. The chain carries TRBV7-8 and TRBJ2-2; 8 bases align to TRBD1. The sequencing sample was made of PBMCs or T cells enriched from blood (not recorded which). This CDR3 is CASSLGQGDANTGELFF. The CDR3 DNA reads TGTGCCAGCAGCCTCGGACAGGGCGATGCGAACACCGGGGAGCTGTTTTTT.